The rows below give T cell receptor beta chains drawn from one sample of a study of T cell responses to AZD1222 COVID-19 vaccine. The method was immunoSEQ multiplex PCR; TCRdb's version includes in-frame clones alone and lacks a portion of them. The sample includes 150,000 or so clones, roughly 87% of them seen just once. The specimen was peripheral blood, collected 28 days after the second AZD1222 dose. The receptors were sampled from an adult who received the AZD1222 COVID-19 vaccine. CDR3s include the opening cysteine and the closing phenylalanine or tryptophan. Fields, in order: CDR3 length, D gene, J gene, V gene, clone size, CDR3 protein, CDR3 DNA. D genes are given only for firm matches. Size is omitted from some rows. Given values are once, few, many or a class for expanded clones.

length: 15; D: -; J: TRBJ2-7; V: TRBV9; size: -; CDR3: CASSVGGQGTYEQYF; DNA: TGTGCCAGCAGCGTAGGTGGTCAGGGTACCTACGAGCAGTACTTC
length: 14; D: -; J: TRBJ1-1; V: TRBV18; size: -; CDR3: CASSWTRSNTEAFF; DNA: TGTGCCAGCTCTTGGACCAGGTCGAACACTGAAGCTTTCTTT
length: 16; D: -; J: TRBJ1-5; V: TRBV6-5; size: -; CDR3: CASSYRPWGSNQPQHF; DNA: TGTGCCAGCAGTTACCGCCCGTGGGGGAGCAATCAGCCCCAGCATTTT
length: 14; D: -; J: TRBJ1-6; V: TRBV4-1; size: -; CDR3: CASSQVRGDSPLHF; DNA: TGCGCCAGCAGCCAAGTCAGGGGTGACTCACCCCTCCACTTT
length: 16; D: TRBD1; J: TRBJ1-1; V: TRBV18; size: -; CDR3: CASSPPYRGENTEAFF; DNA: TGTGCCAGCTCACCCCCCTACAGGGGAGAGAACACTGAAGCTTTCTTT
length: 17; D: -; J: TRBJ1-4; V: TRBV3-1/TRBV3-2; size: -; CDR3: CASSQAPRGVFSEKLFF; DNA: TGTGCCAGCAGCCAAGCGCCCAGGGGAGTGTTTAGTGAAAAACTGTTTTTT
length: 15; D: TRBD2; J: TRBJ2-7; V: TRBV6-5; size: -; CDR3: CASLNPGAGAYEQYF; DNA: TGTGCCAGCCTTAACCCGGGAGCGGGGGCCTACGAGCAGTACTTC
length: 12; D: -; J: TRBJ1-2; V: TRBV10-3; size: -; CDR3: CAISTGTYGYTF; DNA: TGTGCCATCAGTACCGGGACCTATGGCTACACCTTC
length: 14; D: -; J: TRBJ1-3; V: TRBV2; size: -; CDR3: CASRIDGAGNTIYF; DNA: TGTGCCAGCAGAATAGACGGGGCTGGAAACACCATATATTTT
length: 15; D: -; J: TRBJ2-7; V: TRBV5-6; size: -; CDR3: CASRGGTGPSYEQYF; DNA: TGTGCCAGCAGGGGAGGGACAGGACCCTCCTACGAGCAGTACTTC
length: 16; D: -; J: TRBJ1-3; V: TRBV18; size: -; CDR3: CASSPLVEGAGNTIYF; DNA: TGTGCCAGCTCACCCCTGGTCGAGGGGGCTGGAAACACCATATATTTT
length: 14; D: TRBD1; J: TRBJ2-7; V: TRBV28; size: -; CDR3: CASIPRGSSYEQYF; DNA: TGTGCCAGCATCCCCAGGGGGAGCTCCTACGAGCAGTACTTC
length: 15; D: -; J: TRBJ2-1; V: TRBV28; size: -; CDR3: CASSPTGSGYNEQFF; DNA: TGTGCCAGCAGTCCGACAGGATCGGGCTACAATGAGCAGTTCTTC
length: 18; D: TRBD1; J: TRBJ1-2; V: TRBV18; size: -; CDR3: CASSPGTVVFQANYGYTF; DNA: TGTGCCAGCTCACCAGGGACAGTGGTTTTTCAGGCTAACTATGGCTACACCTTC
length: 19; D: -; J: TRBJ1-5; V: TRBV21-1; size: few; CDR3: CASSPHQLGTGGFGQPQHF; DNA: TGTGCCAGCAGCCCTCACCAACTCGGGACAGGGGGCTTCGGTCAGCCCCAGCATTTT
length: 13; D: -; J: TRBJ2-1; V: TRBV6-2/TRBV6-3; size: -; CDR3: CASSSLTYNEQFF; DNA: TGTGCCAGCAGTTCTCTGACCTACAATGAGCAGTTCTTC
length: 16; D: TRBD1; J: TRBJ1-5; V: TRBV28; size: -; CDR3: CASSPPGVVGTGSQHF; DNA: TGTGCCAGCAGTCCCCCCGGGGTTGTGGGGACAGGGTCCCAGCATTTT
length: 15; D: TRBD1; J: TRBJ2-2; V: TRBV7-2; size: -; CDR3: CASSLGGQGPGELFF; DNA: TGTGCCAGCAGCTTAGGTGGACAGGGTCCCGGGGAGCTGTTTTTT
length: 15; D: TRBD1; J: TRBJ1-1; V: TRBV28; size: few; CDR3: CASSPGQGGNTEAFF; DNA: TGTGCCAGCAGCCCGGGGCAGGGGGGAAACACTGAAGCTTTCTTT
length: 16; D: -; J: TRBJ2-1; V: TRBV7-3; size: once; CDR3: CASSPWGRGGYNEQFF; DNA: TGTGCCAGCAGCCCCTGGGGTCGTGGAGGCTACAATGAGCAGTTCTTC
length: 16; D: -; J: TRBJ2-5; V: TRBV10-1; size: -; CDR3: CASRSDNAAYQETQYF; DNA: TGCGCCAGCAGAAGTGACAATGCGGCGTACCAAGAGACCCAGTACTTC
length: 16; D: TRBD1; J: TRBJ2-6; V: TRBV7-2; size: -; CDR3: CASSPRQGVRANVLTF; DNA: TGTGCCAGCAGCCCCCGACAGGGCGTTCGGGCCAACGTCCTGACTTTC
length: 15; D: TRBD2; J: TRBJ2-5; V: TRBV7-9; size: -; CDR3: CASSPNSGSSETQYF; DNA: TGTGCCAGCAGCCCCAATAGCGGGAGTTCGGAGACCCAGTACTTC
length: 19; D: TRBD2; J: TRBJ2-1; V: TRBV7-2; size: -; CDR3: CASSLATSGGASSYNEQFF; DNA: TGTGCCAGCAGCTTAGCGACTAGCGGGGGTGCTAGCTCCTACAATGAGCAGTTCTTC
length: 15; D: -; J: TRBJ2-3; V: TRBV28; size: -; CDR3: CASSFGGGDRDTQYF; DNA: TGTGCCAGCAGTTTTGGTGGGGGAGATCGCGATACGCAGTATTTT
length: 15; D: TRBD1; J: TRBJ2-7; V: TRBV28; size: many; CDR3: CASSFAGTESYEQYF; DNA: TGTGCCAGCAGTTTCGCCGGGACAGAATCCTACGAGCAGTACTTC
length: 13; D: TRBD1; J: TRBJ1-2; V: TRBV19; size: -; CDR3: CATQDRGVYGYTF; DNA: TGTGCCACCCAGGACAGGGGCGTTTATGGCTACACCTTC
length: 16; D: TRBD2; J: TRBJ2-2; V: TRBV19; size: -; CDR3: CASTKRTSGSTGELFF; DNA: TGTGCCAGTACCAAGAGGACTAGCGGTTCCACCGGGGAGCTGTTTTTT
length: 13; D: -; J: TRBJ1-1; V: TRBV5-4; size: -; CDR3: CASSSYHPGEAFF; DNA: TGTGCCAGCAGCTCCTATCACCCAGGGGAAGCTTTCTTT
length: 11; D: -; J: TRBJ1-1; V: TRBV25-1; size: -; CDR3: CASSEWETAFF; DNA: TGTGCCAGCAGTGAATGGGAAACAGCTTTCTTT
length: 18; D: -; J: TRBJ1-5; V: TRBV7-2; size: -; CDR3: CASSAPYGGRRGNQPQHF; DNA: TGTGCCAGCAGCGCGCCTTATGGAGGCCGTCGGGGCAATCAGCCCCAGCATTTT
length: 13; D: -; J: TRBJ2-7; V: TRBV7-2; size: -; CDR3: CASSLAAGNEQYF; DNA: TGTGCCAGCAGCTTAGCCGCGGGGAACGAGCAGTACTTC
length: 12; D: -; J: TRBJ1-2; V: TRBV28; size: -; CDR3: CASSLALLGYTF; DNA: TGTGCCAGCAGTTTGGCTCTGCTTGGCTACACCTTC
length: 16; D: TRBD2; J: TRBJ2-4; V: TRBV6-1; size: -; CDR3: CASSEMAGATLNIQYF; DNA: TGTGCCAGCAGTGAGATGGCGGGAGCCACCTTAAACATTCAGTACTTC
length: 16; D: TRBD1; J: TRBJ2-2; V: TRBV2; size: -; CDR3: CASTVTGTANTGELFF; DNA: TGTGCCAGCACTGTTACCGGGACAGCGAACACCGGGGAGCTGTTTTTT
length: 16; D: TRBD2; J: TRBJ2-2; V: TRBV25-1; size: -; CDR3: CASSRPGLAGPGELFF; DNA: TGTGCCAGCAGTAGACCGGGACTAGCGGGGCCCGGGGAGCTGTTTTTT
length: 14; D: -; J: TRBJ1-2; V: TRBV30; size: -; CDR3: CAWSRLAANYGYTF; DNA: TGTGCCTGGAGCCGATTGGCAGCTAACTATGGCTACACCTTC
length: 14; D: -; J: TRBJ1-6; V: TRBV5-4; size: -; CDR3: CASSLWLDNSPLHF; DNA: TGTGCCAGCAGCTTGTGGCTGGATAATTCACCCCTCCACTTT
length: 14; D: TRBD1; J: TRBJ2-7; V: TRBV6-5; size: -; CDR3: CASRDRGQGYEQYF; DNA: TGTGCCAGCAGGGACCGGGGACAGGGGTACGAGCAGTACTTC
length: 16; D: TRBD1; J: TRBJ1-2; V: TRBV6-5; size: -; CDR3: CASSYGPRGSNYGYTF; DNA: TGTGCCAGCAGTTACGGCCCCAGGGGGTCTAACTATGGCTACACCTTC
length: 15; D: -; J: TRBJ1-5; V: TRBV2; size: -; CDR3: CASSGMFNSNQPQHF; DNA: TGTGCCAGCAGCGGAATGTTTAATAGCAATCAGCCCCAGCATTTT
length: 15; D: TRBD2; J: TRBJ2-5; V: TRBV10-3; size: -; CDR3: CAISEFAGGQETQYF; DNA: TGTGCCATCAGTGAGTTTGCGGGGGGGCAAGAGACCCAGTACTTC
length: 15; D: -; J: TRBJ1-1; V: TRBV29-1; size: -; CDR3: CSVGIRRPMNTEAFF; DNA: TGCAGCGTTGGTATTCGGCGTCCCATGAACACTGAAGCTTTCTTT
length: 13; D: -; J: TRBJ1-5; V: TRBV6-5; size: -; CDR3: CASTGASNQPQHF; DNA: TGTGCCAGCACGGGGGCGAGCAATCAGCCCCAGCATTTT
length: 13; D: -; J: TRBJ1-5; V: TRBV18; size: -; CDR3: CASSWGENQPQHF; DNA: TGTGCCAGCTCCTGGGGGGAGAATCAGCCCCAGCATTTT
length: 16; D: -; J: TRBJ2-5; V: TRBV4-2; size: few; CDR3: CASSQDSTRRGETQYF; DNA: TGTGCCAGCAGCCAAGACTCGACTCGTAGGGGAGAGACCCAGTACTTC
length: 15; D: -; J: TRBJ1-4; V: TRBV7-2; size: -; CDR3: CASSFTGDSYEKLFF; DNA: TGTGCCAGCAGCTTCACCGGGGATTCTTACGAAAAACTGTTTTTT
length: 17; D: TRBD2; J: TRBJ2-1; V: TRBV7-2; size: -; CDR3: CASSPLRTSGSYNEQFF; DNA: TGTGCCAGCAGCCCGCTTCGGACTAGCGGGTCCTACAATGAGCAGTTCTTC
length: 14; D: TRBD1; J: TRBJ1-1; V: TRBV28; size: -; CDR3: CASSFRGGMTEAFF; DNA: TGTGCCAGCAGTTTTCGAGGGGGCATGACTGAAGCTTTCTTT
length: 16; D: TRBD2; J: TRBJ2-1; V: TRBV24-1; size: -; CDR3: CATSDELAGGGNEQFF; DNA: TGTGCCACCAGTGATGAGCTAGCGGGAGGGGGTAATGAGCAGTTCTTC
length: 12; D: TRBD1; J: TRBJ1-5; V: TRBV28; size: -; CDR3: CASRGGDQPQHF; DNA: TGTGCCAGCAGAGGGGGCGATCAGCCCCAGCATTTT
length: 15; D: TRBD1; J: TRBJ2-7; V: TRBV4-1; size: -; CDR3: CASSLPIRGRYEQYF; DNA: TGCGCCAGCAGCCTCCCGATCAGGGGGCGCTACGAGCAGTACTTC
length: 19; D: TRBD1; J: TRBJ1-6; V: TRBV5-1; size: -; CDR3: CASSLNRPSYGTGSGPLHF; DNA: TGCGCCAGCAGCTTGAATCGTCCTTCGTATGGGACAGGGAGTGGGCCCCTCCACTTT
length: 12; D: -; J: TRBJ2-5; V: TRBV3-1/TRBV3-2; size: -; CDR3: CASSQDRETQYF; DNA: TGTGCCAGCAGCCAAGACAGGGAGACCCAGTACTTC
length: 17; D: TRBD1; J: TRBJ1-2; V: TRBV10-3; size: -; CDR3: CAISPGQGRRDNYGYTF; DNA: TGTGCCATCAGTCCCGGACAGGGAAGGAGAGATAACTATGGCTACACCTTC